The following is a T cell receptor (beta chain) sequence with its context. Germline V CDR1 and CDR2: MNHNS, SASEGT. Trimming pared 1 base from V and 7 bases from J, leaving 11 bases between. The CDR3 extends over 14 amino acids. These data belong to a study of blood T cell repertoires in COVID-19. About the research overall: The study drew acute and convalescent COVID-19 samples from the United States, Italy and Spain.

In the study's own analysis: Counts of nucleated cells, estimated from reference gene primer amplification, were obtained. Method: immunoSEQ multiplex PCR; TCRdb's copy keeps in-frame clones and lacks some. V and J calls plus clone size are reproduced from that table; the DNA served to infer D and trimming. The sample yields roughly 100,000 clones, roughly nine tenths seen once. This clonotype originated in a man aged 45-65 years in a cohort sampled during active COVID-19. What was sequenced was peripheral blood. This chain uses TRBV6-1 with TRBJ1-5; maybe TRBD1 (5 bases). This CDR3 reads CASSEVGGGQPQHF. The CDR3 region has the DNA TGTGCCAGCAGTGAAGTTGGGGGAGGACAGCCCCAGCATTTT.